This T cell receptor (beta chain) was sequenced for a study of blood T cell repertoires in COVID-19. Study information: The United States, Italy and Spain were the sources of the acute and convalescent COVID-19 samples. Sample material is recorded as cDNA or gDNA derived from T cells, B-cell-depleted T cells, or PBMCs.

Here immunoSEQ multiplex PCR was the method, and the copy in TCRdb shows in-frame clones only, minus some. The sample carries approximately 150,000 clones, about 80% recorded once. The CDR3 covers 16 residues. Germline loops: CDR1 LGHNA, CDR2 YSLEER. The V gene lost 1 base and the J gene lost 8 bases, with 15 bases spanning the gap. This TCR was sampled from a man aged 70-80 years with active or convalescent COVID-19. The chain couples TRBV4-3 to TRBJ1-6; D unresolved. The sequenced sample consisted of peripheral blood. The CDR3 DNA is TGCGCCAGCAGCCAAGTCCCTAGGACCGGGGATTCACCCCTCCACTTT. This codes for CASSQVPRTGDSPLHF.